A selection of T cell receptor beta chains follows, all from one sample in a study of siplizumab effects on memory and regulatory T cells. Repertoires were generated with immunoSEQ multiplex PCR, while TCRdb's copy carries only in-frame clones and drops some. The sample holds thousands of clones, about 60% seen once. Input material: effector memory CD8+ T cells sorted from blood. The receptors derive from a human donor in good health. The CDR3 runs from the conserved cysteine through the conserved F or W. D genes are given only for firm matches. Not every row has a clone size; where given, it reads once, few, many or a size class.

>TRBJ1-5|-|few|TRBV9
CASSVGEYQPQHF
TGTGCCAGCAGCGTAGGGGAATATCAGCCCCAGCATTTT
>TRBJ2-3|TRBD2|once|TRBV6-4
CASSVGSGGVTDTQYF
TGTGCCAGCAGTGTGGGTAGCGGGGGAGTCACAGATACGCAGTATTTT
>TRBJ2-1|-|-|TRBV23-1
CASSRPGKNNEQFF
TGCGCCAGCAGTCGACCAGGGAAGAACAATGAGCAGTTCTTC
>TRBJ1-2|-|-|TRBV29-1
CSASGGQSYGYTF
TGCAGCGCTTCCGGTGGGCAGTCATATGGCTACACCTTC
>TRBJ2-7|-|few|TRBV7-9
CASSLQGETYEQYF
TGTGCCAGCAGCTTGCAGGGCGAAACCTACGAGCAGTACTTC
>TRBJ1-2|-|-|TRBV9
CASSTTGTNYGYTF
TGTGCCAGCAGCACCACAGGGACCAACTATGGCTACACCTTC
>TRBJ2-7|TRBD2|-|TRBV7-2
CASSSTTSDYYEQYF
TGTGCCAGCAGCTCGACGACTAGCGATTACTACGAGCAGTACTTC
>TRBJ1-2|TRBD1|few|TRBV6-5
CASSTTGGYDGYTF
TGTGCCAGCAGTACGACAGGGGGATACGATGGCTACACCTTC
>TRBJ2-5|-|medium-sized|TRBV21-1
CASGRDTQSHQETQYF
TGTGCCAGCGGACGGGACACACAAAGTCACCAAGAGACCCAGTACTTC
>TRBJ2-3|-|medium-sized|TRBV7-7
CASSRTIGLDATDTQYF
TGTGCCAGCAGCCGGACTATCGGACTCGACGCCACAGATACGCAGTATTTT
>TRBJ1-5|TRBD1|-|TRBV30
CAWTSGTGNQPQHF
TGTGCCTGGACTAGTGGGACAGGCAATCAGCCCCAGCATTTT
>TRBJ2-7|-|-|TRBV28
CASSFRRGGYEQYF
TGTGCCAGCAGTTTTAGAAGGGGTGGCTACGAGCAGTACTTC
>TRBJ1-1|TRBD1|few|TRBV6-5
CASSWGQGVNTEAFF
TGTGCCAGCAGTTGGGGACAGGGGGTTAACACTGAAGCTTTCTTT
>TRBJ2-7|-|-|TRBV6-1
CASSPRDGLYEQYF
TGTGCCAGCAGTCCTAGGGACGGACTCTACGAGCAGTACTTC
>TRBJ1-1|-|-|TRBV14
CASSQQGNTEAFF
TGTGCCAGCAGCCAACAGGGGAACACTGAAGCTTTCTTT
>TRBJ2-7|TRBD2|-|TRBV5-1
CASSLDSGGASEQYF
TGCGCCAGCAGCTTGGATAGCGGGGGGGCCTCCGAGCAGTACTTC
>TRBJ2-7|-|once|TRBV6-1
CASSESAGTYHEQYF
TGTGCCAGCAGTGAATCGGCAGGAACCTACCACGAGCAGTACTTC
>TRBJ2-6|TRBD1|few|TRBV15
CATSTDRGSGANVLTF
TGTGCCACCAGCACCGACAGGGGATCAGGGGCCAACGTCCTGACTTTC
>TRBJ2-7|-|few|TRBV7-9
CASSPSRESYEQYF
TGTGCCAGCAGCCCATCCAGGGAGTCCTACGAGCAGTACTTC
>TRBJ1-6|-|-|TRBV6-1
CASSPQVSPLHF
TGTGCCAGCAGCCCACAGGTATCACCCCTCCACTTT
>TRBJ1-5|-|-|TRBV7-9
CASSSDGRSQHF
TGTGCCAGCAGCTCCGATGGTAGGTCTCAGCATTTT
>TRBJ1-1|-|medium-sized|TRBV2
CASTVYTEAFF
TGTGCCAGCACGGTTTACACTGAAGCTTTCTTT
>TRBJ2-5|TRBD1|-|TRBV29-1
CSVDSTGGETQYF
TGCAGCGTTGACTCAACAGGGGGGGAGACCCAGTACTTC
>TRBJ2-7|TRBD1|-|TRBV9
CASSVAGRGTEQYF
TGTGCCAGCAGCGTAGCTGGCAGGGGGACCGAGCAGTACTTC
>TRBJ2-7|-|-|TRBV4-2
CASSQEAASPYEQYF
TGTGCCAGCAGCCAAGAGGCAGCTTCTCCCTACGAGCAGTACTTC
>TRBJ2-6|-|few|TRBV4-1
CASSQDRSSGANVLTF
TGCGCCAGCAGCCAAGATCGCAGCTCTGGGGCCAACGTCCTGACTTTC
>TRBJ2-6|-|-|TRBV19
CASSSLGGLSGANVLTF
TGTGCCAGTAGCTCCCTCGGGGGCCTCTCTGGGGCCAACGTCCTGACTTTC
>TRBJ1-4|TRBD1|-|TRBV14
CASSKQPGQGDEKLFF
TGTGCCAGCAGCAAACAGCCGGGACAGGGAGACGAAAAACTGTTTTTT
>TRBJ2-7|-|-|TRBV6-1
CASSEDQGHFYEQYF
TGTGCCAGCAGTGAAGACCAGGGACACTTCTACGAGCAGTACTTC
>TRBJ2-2|-|-|TRBV15
CATSRVGQPGELFF
TGTGCCACCAGCAGAGTAGGACAGCCCGGGGAGCTGTTTTTT
>TRBJ2-7|-|medium-sized|TRBV6-1
CASSEQAHYEQYF
TGTGCCAGCAGTGAACAGGCACACTACGAGCAGTACTTC
>TRBJ2-5|-|-|TRBV4-1
CASSQEPEETQYF
TGCGCCAGCAGCCAAGAGCCCGAAGAGACCCAGTACTTC
>TRBJ2-7|TRBD1|-|TRBV4-3
CASSQDGQYGTASSYEQYF
TGCGCCAGCAGCCAAGACGGGCAGTATGGGACAGCGAGCTCCTACGAGCAGTACTTC
>TRBJ2-7|TRBD1|-|TRBV28
CASTKSPLFLRQGPVLYEQYF
TGTGCCAGCACTAAGAGCCCCTTGTTCCTCAGACAGGGCCCAGTACTCTACGAGCAGTACTTC
>TRBJ1-5|-|-|TRBV7-9
CASSPRGGGNQPQHF
TGTGCCAGCAGCCCTCGGGGGGGTGGCAATCAGCCCCAGCATTTT
>TRBJ2-7|-|few|TRBV14
CASSQGPLPYEQYF
TGTGCCAGCAGCCAAGGGCCATTACCCTACGAGCAGTACTTC
>TRBJ1-2|-|few|TRBV4-1
CASSNGVGTAGGYTF
TGCGCCAGCAGCAATGGGGTAGGGACGGCGGGTGGCTACACCTTC
>TRBJ2-7|-|once|TRBV6-1
CASSHSYEQYF
TGTGCCAGCAGTCACAGCTACGAGCAGTACTTC
>TRBJ1-1|-|-|TRBV5-6
CASSYAPGNTEAFF
TGTGCCAGCAGCTACGCCCCAGGGAACACTGAAGCTTTCTTT
>TRBJ1-1|-|medium-sized|TRBV4-2
CASSQRDGENTEAFF
TGTGCCAGCAGCCAAAGGGACGGCGAGAACACTGAAGCTTTCTTT
>TRBJ2-1|TRBD2|-|TRBV6-1
CASSQIAGNNEQFF
TGTGCCAGCAGTCAAATAGCGGGGAACAATGAGCAGTTCTTC
>TRBJ2-1|-|few|TRBV21-1
CASSSSGGEYNEQFF
TGTGCCAGCAGCTCTAGCGGGGGCGAATACAATGAGCAGTTCTTC
>TRBJ2-5|-|-|TRBV9
CASSPPYQETQYF
TGTGCCAGCAGCCCCCCCTACCAAGAGACCCAGTACTTC
>TRBJ2-1|TRBD1|-|TRBV19
CARDRVSYNEQFF
TGTGCCAGGGACAGGGTCTCCTACAATGAGCAGTTCTTC
>TRBJ1-4|-|-|TRBV6-5
CASRPGHQNEKLFF
TGTGCCAGCAGGCCGGGACACCAAAATGAAAAACTGTTTTTT
>TRBJ2-7|TRBD1|-|TRBV29-1
CSVMNRDRNYEQYF
TGCAGCGTAATGAACCGGGACAGGAACTACGAGCAGTACTTC
>TRBJ1-1|TRBD1|-|TRBV10-3
CAISDRGQTEAFF
TGTGCCATCAGTGACAGGGGGCAGACTGAAGCTTTCTTT
>TRBJ1-6|-|-|TRBV6-1
CASSEVAGGVNSPLHF
TGTGCCAGCAGTGAAGTGGCCGGGGGCGTTAATTCACCCCTCCACTTT
>TRBJ2-2|-|-|TRBV6-4
CASSEQGTSGELFF
TGTGCCAGCAGTGAGCAGGGGACGAGCGGGGAGCTGTTTTTT
>TRBJ2-3|TRBD2|-|TRBV6-4
CASKAGGPSDTQYF
TGTGCCAGCAAGGCGGGGGGGCCATCGGATACGCAGTATTTT
>TRBJ1-1|-|-|TRBV7-2
CASSADVGRGGTEAFF
TGTGCCAGCAGCGCCGACGTCGGCCGGGGGGGCACTGAAGCTTTCTTT
>TRBJ2-7|TRBD2|-|TRBV5-1
CASSASGGLYEQYF
TGCGCCAGCAGCGCTAGCGGGGGCCTTTACGAGCAGTACTTC
>TRBJ2-1|-|-|TRBV4-1
CASSQVHNEQFF
TGCGCCAGCAGCCAAGTACACAATGAGCAGTTCTTC
>TRBJ2-2|-|-|TRBV7-2
CASSLVSTMSGELFF
TGTGCCAGCAGCTTAGTCAGTACGATGTCCGGGGAGCTGTTTTTT